The source of this T cell receptor (beta chain) is a study of blood T cell repertoires in COVID-19. For the study at large: The study drew acute and convalescent COVID-19 samples from the United States, Italy and Spain. T cells, B-cell-depleted T cells, or PBMCs supplied cDNA or gDNA.

Per the germline V gene, CDR1 is SEHNR and CDR2 is FQNEAQ (reference sequence). CDR3 length: 13 amino acids. Deletions cut 7 bases from V and 10 bases from J, with 14 bases between. In the authors' workflow: Researchers report that nucleated cell counts were estimated from reference gene primer amplification. Only in-frame clones appear in the TCRdb table, and some are missing; sequencing was by immunoSEQ multiplex PCR. V and J calls plus clone size are reproduced from that table; the DNA served to infer D and trimming. This table has around 140,000 clones, roughly 86% appearing once. The TCR comes from a woman in her 70s with COVID-19, enrolled during active disease. The sequenced sample consisted of peripheral blood. This chain joins TRBV7-9 and TRBJ1-6; D not certain. The CDR3 DNA sequence: TGTGCCAGCAATCGCGCGGAGGTGTCACCCCTCCACTTT. This translates into CASNRAEVSPLHF.